The rows below give T cell receptor beta chains drawn from one sample of a study of blood T cells in healthy people across ages. TCRdb ran MiXCR on the 5' RACE reads and lists one entry per CDR3 protein. The sample includes approximately 800,000 distinct CDR3 sequences, nearly 60% of them seen just once. The sample taken for sequencing was blood. The receptors originated from a man aged 25-45 years in good health. CDR3s include the opening cysteine and the closing phenylalanine or tryptophan. A D gene is named only where the DNA matches it firmly. Only some rows state a clone size, as once, few, many or a class for expanded clones.

clone size,D gene,J gene,V gene,CDR3 DNA,CDR3 protein
many,NA,TRBJ2-1,TRBV12-3/TRBV12-4,TGTGCCAGCAGTTCCCCCCCCCCGGTTGAGCAGTTCTTC,CASSSPPPVEQFF
NA,NA,TRBJ2-7,TRBV7-2,TGTGCCAGCAGCCGCCCGGATACAGGCTACGAGCAGTACTTC,CASSRPDTGYEQYF
NA,NA,TRBJ2-2,TRBV24-1,TGTGCCACCAGCTATTCAGAAGTAGACACCGGGGAGCTGTTTTTT,CATSYSEVDTGELFF
NA,TRBD1,TRBJ1-2,TRBV27,TGTGCCAGCAGTCCGCCGGGACAGGGTACTCCCCCTGCGGGCTACACCTTC,CASSPPGQGTPPAGYTF
NA,NA,TRBJ2-1,TRBV7-2,TGTGCCAGCAGCTTAGCGGGGTCTACCTCGGGTCGTAATGAGCAGTTCTTC,CASSLAGSTSGRNEQFF
NA,NA,TRBJ1-2,TRBV2,TGTGCCAGCATCGGGCCCGAAGATGGCTACACCTTC,CASIGPEDGYTF
few,TRBD1,TRBJ2-1,TRBV10-2,TGCGCCAGTGACTCTAGGGACAGGATTCTTAATGAGCAGTTCTTC,CASDSRDRILNEQFF
NA,NA,TRBJ2-5,TRBV5-1,TGCGCCAGCAGCTCGATTCTTGGGTATCAAGAGACCCAGTACTTC,CASSSILGYQETQYF
NA,TRBD2,TRBJ2-1,TRBV25-1,TGTGCCAGCAGAAGGGGAGGCGCGGGAGCAGGCAACAATGAGCAGTTCTTC,CASRRGGAGAGNNEQFF
NA,TRBD1,TRBJ2-1,TRBV7-2,TGTGCCAGCAGCCAAATCCGGACAGGAAAGACACTATACAATGAGCAGTTCTTC,CASSQIRTGKTLYNEQFF
NA,NA,TRBJ1-6,TRBV5-1,TGCGCCAGCAGCTTGGGACGGTTGGGAAATTCACCCCTCCACTTT,CASSLGRLGNSPLHF
NA,NA,TRBJ2-3,TRBV4-1,TGCGCCAGCAGCCAAGGCGAGCCGTCAGATACGCAGTATTTT,CASSQGEPSDTQYF
NA,TRBD2,TRBJ2-1,TRBV5-1,TGCGCCGGCATCTCGACTAGCGGGAGAACGGATGAGCAGTTCTTC,CAGISTSGRTDEQFF
NA,NA,TRBJ1-5,TRBV15,TGTGCCACCAAAACAGGGTTGAGCAATCAGCCCCAGCATTTT,CATKTGLSNQPQHF
NA,NA,TRBJ1-4,TRBV20-1,TGCAGTGCTAGAGAAGGCGGGGCAACTAATGAAAAACTGTTTTTT,CSAREGGATNEKLFF
NA,NA,TRBJ2-2,TRBV29-1,TGCAGCGTTGAACTAGCGAACACCGGGGAGCTGTTTTTT,CSVELANTGELFF
NA,TRBD1,TRBJ2-4,TRBV20-1,TGCAGTGTTCCGGGACAGACCTACAAGCAGTACTTC,CSVPGQTYKQYF
few,NA,TRBJ2-7,TRBV7-9,TGTGCCAGCAGCTCCAGCGCAGGGACTCGCTACGAGCAGTACTTC,CASSSSAGTRYEQYF
once,NA,TRBJ2-3,TRBV28,TGTGCCAGCAGACTACCAAAGGGGACCACTAGCACAGATACGCAGTATTTT,CASRLPKGTTSTDTQYF
NA,TRBD1,TRBJ1-2,TRBV30,TGTGCCTGGAGGCCGACAGGGGCTGGCTACACCTTC,CAWRPTGAGYTF
NA,NA,TRBJ2-7,TRBV21-1,TGTGCCAGCAGCAAAGATCGCCCCGTCCTATTTTTTCCCTACGAGCAGTACTTC,CASSKDRPVLFFPYEQYF
NA,TRBD2,TRBJ2-3,TRBV13,TGTGCCAGCAGCTTAGCGTCTAGCGGGCCAGATACGCAGTATTTT,CASSLASSGPDTQYF
few,NA,TRBJ2-5,TRBV3-1,TGTGCCAGCAGCCAATATAGGGAGACCCAGTACTTC,CASSQYRETQYF
few,TRBD2,TRBJ2-7,TRBV7-2,TGTGCCAGCAGCTTAGAATGGACTAGCGGTTCCTACGAGCAGTACTTC,CASSLEWTSGSYEQYF
NA,NA,TRBJ1-2,TRBV28,TGTGCCAGCCTGAACCCGGATTTAAACTATGGCTACACCTTC,CASLNPDLNYGYTF
few,TRBD1,TRBJ2-7,TRBV12-3/TRBV12-4,TGTGCCAGCAGGGAGCAGGGGGCGGGCGAGCAGTACTTC,CASREQGAGEQYF
NA,TRBD2,TRBJ2-7,TRBV28,TGTGCCATCCAGACTAGCGGGAGTCTCTACGAGCAGTACTTC,CAIQTSGSLYEQYF
once,NA,TRBJ2-5,TRBV20-1,TGCAGTGCTAAAACAGGAGGCGGCCCAGAGACCCAGTACTTC,CSAKTGGGPETQYF
NA,NA,TRBJ2-5,TRBV11-2,TGTACCAGCAGCTCCAAGGTGGGACAAGAGACCCAGTACTTC,CTSSSKVGQETQYF
once,NA,TRBJ2-7,TRBV6-5,TGTGCCAGCAGTTACGCGGGGCTGTCCTACGAGCAGTACTTC,CASSYAGLSYEQYF
NA,NA,TRBJ1-1,TRBV3-1,TGTGCCAGCAGCCACGAACGGGGCACTGAAGCTTTCTTT,CASSHERGTEAFF
NA,TRBD2,TRBJ2-3,TRBV12-3/TRBV12-4,TGTGCCAGCAGTTTTTGGCGGGGGGTAGATACGCAGTATTTT,CASSFWRGVDTQYF
few,NA,TRBJ2-6,TRBV30,TGTGCCTGTTCCGGGACTGCCAGCTCTGGGGCCAACGTCCTGACTTTC,CACSGTASSGANVLTF
NA,NA,TRBJ2-5,TRBV27,TGTGCCACCATGGGGAATCCCTACAATGAGCAGTACTTC,CATMGNPYNEQYF
NA,NA,TRBJ2-7,TRBV12-3/TRBV12-4,TGTGCCAGCAGTATCGTCCCTTACGAGCAGTACTTC,CASSIVPYEQYF
NA,TRBD1,TRBJ1-2,TRBV28,TGTGCCAGACGGACAGGGGAGGACTATGGCTACACCTTC,CARRTGEDYGYTF
few,NA,TRBJ1-5,TRBV7-9,TGTGCCAGCAGCCCCCTTTCCGGCTCTAATCAGCCCCAGCATTTT,CASSPLSGSNQPQHF
NA,TRBD1,TRBJ2-1,TRBV20-1,TGCAGTGCTTCCCTGGGACAGGGTTTTAATGAGCAGTTCTTC,CSASLGQGFNEQFF
NA,TRBD1,TRBJ2-1,TRBV24-1,TGTGCCACCAGTGATTCTTCGGACAGGGGCGATGAGCAGTTCTTC,CATSDSSDRGDEQFF
NA,NA,TRBJ1-2,TRBV28,TGTGCCAGCAGGGCCGGGACCCATTATGGCTACACCTTC,CASRAGTHYGYTF
NA,TRBD2,TRBJ2-1,TRBV9,TGTGCCAGCAGCGAAAAGACTAGCGGGAGTTCGGATGAGCAGTTCTTC,CASSEKTSGSSDEQFF
NA,NA,TRBJ2-3,TRBV20-1,TGCAGTGCCGGTAGCGTGGTCACAGATACGCAGTATTTT,CSAGSVVTDTQYF
NA,NA,TRBJ2-7,TRBV15,TGTGCCACCAGCAGAGTTGTGGGGACGGTCTACGAGCAGTACTTC,CATSRVVGTVYEQYF
NA,NA,TRBJ2-5,TRBV29-1,TGCAGCGTGACCACCCGGGACCGTCCCCAAGAGACCCAGTACTTC,CSVTTRDRPQETQYF
NA,NA,TRBJ2-6,TRBV6-2/TRBV6-3,TGTGCCAGCATTCCCGGGGCGGTATACTCTGGGGCCAACGTCCTGACTTTC,CASIPGAVYSGANVLTF
NA,NA,TRBJ2-6,TRBV6-2/TRBV6-3,TGTGCCAGCAGTACCCTAGACGGGAGCTCTGGGGCCGACGTCCTGACTTTC,CASSTLDGSSGADVLTF
NA,NA,TRBJ2-1,TRBV6-2/TRBV6-3,TGTGCCAGCAGTTATGGGGGCCGGCTCAATGAGCAGTTCTTC,CASSYGGRLNEQFF
NA,NA,TRBJ1-2,TRBV7-9,TGTGCCACTAACCTTGACGCCGGCTACACCTTC,CATNLDAGYTF
NA,NA,TRBJ2-3,TRBV4-3,TGCGCCAGCAGCCAGAATCAGCGGGCAGATACGCAGTATTTT,CASSQNQRADTQYF
NA,NA,TRBJ2-1,TRBV7-2,TGTGCCAGCAGCTTAAGCGGTAAGCAGTTCTTC,CASSLSGKQFF
few,TRBD1,TRBJ2-5,TRBV5-1,TGCGCCAGCAGCTTCGGCAGGGGGTACCAAGAGACCCAGTACTTC,CASSFGRGYQETQYF
NA,NA,TRBJ2-2,TRBV4-3,TGCGCCAGCAGCCAAGATGTCCAGGGATCCGGGGAGCTGTTTTTT,CASSQDVQGSGELFF
NA,TRBD1,TRBJ2-1,TRBV7-2,TGTGCCAGCAGCTCATATCAGGGGGCTTACAATGAGCAGTTCTTC,CASSSYQGAYNEQFF